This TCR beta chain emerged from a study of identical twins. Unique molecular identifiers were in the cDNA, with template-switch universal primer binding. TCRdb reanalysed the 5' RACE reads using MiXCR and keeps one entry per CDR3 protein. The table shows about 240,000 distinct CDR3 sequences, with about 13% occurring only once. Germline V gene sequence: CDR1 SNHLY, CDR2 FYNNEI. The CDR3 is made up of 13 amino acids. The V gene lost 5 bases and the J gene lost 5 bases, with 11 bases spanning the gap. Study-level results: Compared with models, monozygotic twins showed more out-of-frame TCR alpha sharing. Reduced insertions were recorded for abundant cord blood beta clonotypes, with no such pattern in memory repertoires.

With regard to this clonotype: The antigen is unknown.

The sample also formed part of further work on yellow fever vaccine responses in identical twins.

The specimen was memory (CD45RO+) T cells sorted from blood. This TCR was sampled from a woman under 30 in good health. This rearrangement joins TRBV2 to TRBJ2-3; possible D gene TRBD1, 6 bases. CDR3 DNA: TGTGCCAGCAGTTCAGGGGCTGAAGATACGCAGTATTTT. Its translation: CASSSGAEDTQYF.